Following are 25 T cell receptor beta chains from one sample sequenced in a study of identical twins. In TCRdb, the 5' RACE reads were re-called with MiXCR into one record per CDR3 protein. The data contain fewer than 450,000 distinct CDR3 sequences, approximately 8.8% of them singletons. Sequencing was performed on naive T cells sorted from blood. The receptors here all came from a woman between 45 and 60 years old in good health.

This clonotype was seen more than once but under ten times. The V and J genes are TRBV5-1 and TRBJ2-5; the match to TRBD1 covers 7 bases. CDR1 is SGHRS, CDR2 YFSETQ, per germline. This CDR3 spans 13 amino acids. V lost 4 bases to trimming and J lost 4 bases; unmatched junction nucleotides: 4. The CDR3 region is CASSQGQIETQYF. CDR3 coding DNA: TGCGCCAGCAGCCAGGGACAGATAGAGACCCAGTACTTC.

This rearrangement joins TRBV20-1 to TRBJ2-2, with 10 bases that match TRBD2. CDR1 is DFQATT and CDR2 is SNEGSKA in the germline V gene (reference sequence). J gave up 6 bases and V 3 bases, and 7 bases lay outside the gene matches. CDR3 length equals 15 residues. The chain's CDR3 is CSASRASGSPGELFF. The CDR3 DNA is TGCAGTGCTAGTCGCGCTAGCGGGAGTCCCGGGGAGCTGTTTTTT.

The rearrangement joins TRBV11-2 to TRBJ2-7; a weak D match, TRBD1 (6 bases). Trimming took off 4 bases at V and 3 bases at J, with 10 bases between the two ends. Germline V gives CDR1 SGHAT, CDR2 FQNNGV. The CDR3 consists of 13 residues. CDR3 DNA: TGTGCCAGCAGCTCATGGGGGCTCTACGAGCAGTACTTC. Protein sequence: CASSSWGLYEQYF.

The sample holds a few counts of this clonotype. V is TRBV7-8 and J is TRBJ2-2; D may be TRBD1 or TRBD2 (5 bases each). CDR1 is SGHVS and CDR2 is FQNEAQ in the germline V gene. The CDR3 has 15 amino acids. The V gene lost 6 bases and the J gene lost 4 bases, with 15 bases spanning the gap. This chain's CDR3 is CASSPGRRFTGELFF. The CDR3 DNA reads TGTGCCAGCAGTCCGGGACGCCGGTTCACCGGGGAGCTGTTTTTT.

A few counts support this clonotype. The J gene is TRBJ2-1, the V gene TRBV5-1; a possible D gene is TRBD2 (7 bases). CDR1 is SGHRS, CDR2 YFSETQ, per germline. Trimming removed 3 bases from V and 2 bases from J, with 9 bases in between. This CDR3 region has 14 residues. In DNA form, the CDR3 reads TGCGCCAGCAGCTACGGGGGGCCCTACAATGAGCAGTTCTTC. Protein: CASSYGGPYNEQFF.

V usage is TRBV6-5 and J usage is TRBJ2-7; TRBD2 aligns across 9 bases. Germline V gene lookup returns CDR1 MNHEY and CDR2 SVGAGI. With 4 bases clipped from V and 5 bases from J, the junction kept 9 bases outside the gene matches. The CDR3 contains 15 residues. The CDR3 here is CASSCNSGSPHEQYF. CDR3 in DNA: TGTGCCAGCAGTTGCAATAGCGGGAGTCCGCACGAGCAGTACTTC.

This clonotype was counted a few times. The rearrangement uses TRBV12-3 or TRBV12-4 and TRBJ1-4; D is uncertain. The CDR3 has 14 residues. With 6 bases removed from V and 2 bases from J, the gap between germline ends came to 10 bases. The CDR3 nucleotides read TGTGCCAGCAGCGTCGGATGGACTAATGAAAAACTGTTTTTT. Translation: CASSVGWTNEKLFF.

This sequence joins TRBV4-1 and TRBJ2-3, with a possible D match to TRBD2 (6 bases). CDR3 length equals 15 residues. CDR1 and CDR2 (germline): MGHRA, YSYEKL. V lost 4 bases to trimming and J lost 2 bases, with 13 bases between them. The CDR3 protein is CASSLWDSDTDTQYF. The CDR3 DNA reads as TGCGCCAGCAGCCTTTGGGACTCCGACACAGATACGCAGTATTTT.

This clonotype was observed a few times. The chain combines TRBV29-1 with TRBJ1-1; a weak D match, TRBD1 (5 bases). Germline CDR1 reads SQVTM; CDR2 reads ANQGSEA. The CDR3 consists of 12 residues. With 5 bases removed from V and 10 bases from J, the gap between germline ends came to 17 bases. For the CDR3, the DNA is TGCAGCGTTCTTCGCGGGGACGAGGGAGCTTTCTTT. It is translated as CSVLRGDEGAFF.

This clonotype was observed a handful of times. This chain links TRBV4-1 with TRBJ2-1; D is undetermined. With 0 bases removed from V and 8 bases from J, the gap between germline ends came to 8 bases. CDR1 is MGHRA, CDR2 YSYEKL, per germline. The CDR3 covers 13 residues. The CDR3 nucleotides are TGCGCCAGCAGCCAAGATCTATGGGATGAGCAGTTCTTC. This codes for CASSQDLWDEQFF.

This clonotype was recorded many times. The rearrangement links TRBV5-1 to TRBJ2-3; TRBD2 aligns across 10 bases. The CDR3 is 16 amino acids. J gave up 0 bases and V 4 bases, and 5 bases lay outside the gene matches. CDR1 and CDR2 from the germline V gene are SGHRS and YFSETQ. The CDR3 region is CASSPLAGGSTDTQYF. The CDR3 nucleotides are TGCGCCAGCAGCCCGTTAGCGGGAGGCAGCACAGATACGCAGTATTTT.

The sample holds many counts of this clonotype. The genes are TRBV5-1 and TRBJ2-1; 7 bases map to TRBD1. This CDR3 comprises 17 residues. CDR1 SGHRS and CDR2 YFSETQ come from the germline V gene. V was pared by 0 bases and J by 4 bases, with 10 bases of the junction left unmatched. The CDR3 is CASSLGTRDSSYNEQFF. For the CDR3, the DNA is TGCGCCAGCAGCTTGGGAACCCGGGACAGTTCGTACAATGAGCAGTTCTTC.

The sample holds a few counts of this clonotype. The chain couples TRBV27 to TRBJ1-2; D may be TRBD1 (6 bases). Germline V gene lookup returns CDR1 MNHEY and CDR2 SMNVEV (reference sequence). The length of the CDR3 is 13 residues. V gave up 5 bases and J gave up 2 bases, with 9 bases separating them. The chain's CDR3 is CASSNRVNYGYTF. CDR3 DNA sequence: TGTGCCAGCAGTAACAGGGTAAACTATGGCTACACCTTC.

This clonotype showed up many times. J is TRBJ2-5 and V is TRBV12-3 or TRBV12-4; tentatively, D is TRBD2 (6 bases). Trimming left V 6 bases short and J 4 bases short, with 21 bases between. This CDR3 comprises 16 residues. The CDR3 DNA sequence: TGTGCCAGCAGCCCGCCTGGGGGGAGCCGGGGAGAGACCCAGTACTTC. Amino acid sequence: CASSPPGGSRGETQYF.

The chain employs TRBV7-2 and TRBJ2-7; tentative D call: TRBD1 (6 bases). Looked up from germline, CDR1 is SGHTA and CDR2 is FQGNSA. The CDR3 sequence is 14 residues long. V was clipped by 2 bases and J by 6 bases, with 14 bases between them. The DNA for the CDR3 is TGTGCCAGCAGCTTAAGGCCAGGGGCTGGCGAGCAGTACGTC. Its translation: CASSLRPGAGEQYV.

This clonotype has a handful of counts. This rearrangement joins TRBV4-2 to TRBJ2-3; D not resolved. This CDR3 contains 15 residues. Per germline, CDR1 LGHNA and CDR2 YNFKEQ. Trimming removed 4 bases at V and 6 bases at J, with 17 bases between. The CDR3 spells CASSLELDLYDTQYF. The CDR3 DNA reads TGTGCCAGCAGCCTCGAATTGGACCTTTATGATACGCAGTATTTT.

The chain uses TRBV20-1 and TRBJ2-3; D not resolved. Per the germline V gene, CDR1 is DFQATT and CDR2 is SNEGSKA (reference sequence). Between the trimmed V and J ends, which lost 5 bases and 4 bases, there was a span of 7 bases. This CDR3 spans 11 amino acids. CDR3 residues: CSAPTADTQYF. Written as DNA, the CDR3 is TGCAGTGCTCCTACTGCAGATACGCAGTATTTT.

This clonotype was seen more than once but under ten times. The chain combines TRBV7-8 with TRBJ2-2; 8 bases align to TRBD1. The CDR3 covers 14 residues. Germline CDR1 is SGHVS and CDR2 is FQNEAQ. Trimming removed 5 bases from V and 6 bases from J; junction bases left unmatched: 5. In DNA form, the CDR3 reads TGTGCCAGCAGCGCGGACAGGGTCCCCGGGGAGCTGTTTTTT. Its translation: CASSADRVPGELFF.

This clonotype was detected only a few times. The rearrangement joins TRBV4-1 to TRBJ2-2; no reliable D call. Germline assignment: CDR1 MGHRA and CDR2 YSYEKL. Trimming cost V 4 bases and J 4 bases, with 13 bases left between them. The CDR3 runs 15 residues. This CDR3 is CASSPPASGTGELFF. CDR3 in DNA: TGCGCCAGCAGCCCCCCGGCCTCGGGCACCGGGGAGCTGTTTTTT.

Comments on this clonotype: Here the CDR3 omits its conserved ending phenylalanine or tryptophan, so a read error is the likely source. The V call is TRBV29-1, the J call TRBJ2-3; the match to TRBD2 covers 7 bases. V was pared by 4 bases and J by 0 bases, with 7 bases of the junction left unmatched. The CDR3 consists of 15 residues. CDR1 and CDR2 from the germline V gene are SQVTM and ANQGSEA. CDR3: CSVGWGGRSTDTQYY. The CDR3 DNA follows: TGCAGCGTTGGTTGGGGAGGGCGGAGCACAGATACGCAGTATTAT.

The chain has TRBV30 and TRBJ2-1; D ambiguous. The CDR3 runs 11 residues. Germline loops: CDR1 GTSNPN, CDR2 SVGIG (reference sequence). Trimming left V 2 bases short and J 9 bases short, with 8 bases between. CDR3 sequence reads: CAWSSLIEQFF. Written as DNA, the CDR3 is TGTGCCTGGAGTTCGCTTATTGAGCAGTTCTTC.

The V gene is TRBV20-1, the J gene TRBJ2-3; the match to TRBD2 covers 7 bases. The CDR3 runs 16 residues. Germline assignment: CDR1 DFQATT and CDR2 SNEGSKA (reference sequence). Losses at the gene ends were 1 base for V and 4 bases for J; bases not matched to a gene: 11. CDR3 residues: CSARGGKREGADTQYF. In nucleotides, the CDR3 is TGCAGTGCTAGAGGGGGGAAAAGGGAGGGTGCAGATACGCAGTATTTT.

The genes are TRBV11-2 and TRBJ2-1; TRBD1 is a possible D gene (6 bases). V was shortened by 3 bases and J by 11 bases, with 8 bases between the two germline ends. From germline, CDR1 is SGHAT and CDR2 FQNNGV. The CDR3 consists of 11 residues. The CDR3 here is CASSFRDKQFF. DNA of the CDR3: TGTGCCAGCAGCTTTCGGGACAAGCAGTTCTTC.

V is TRBV11-2 and J is TRBJ1-6; no firm D call. Per germline, CDR1 SGHAT and CDR2 FQNNGV. V lost 4 bases, J lost 10 bases, and 11 bases lay in between. The CDR3 length is 13 residues. CDR3 DNA: TGTGCCAGCAGCTCGGTGTTATCCTCACCCCTCCACTTT. Translating it yields CASSSVLSSPLHF.

This clonotype was counted at least ten times. The chain employs TRBV12-3 or TRBV12-4 and TRBJ1-5; 8 bases agree with TRBD1. CDR3 length equals 13 residues. Unmatched junction bases numbered 4, after V lost 11 bases and J lost 1 base. CDR3 region: CASRTGSNQPQHF. The CDR3 region has the DNA TGTGCCTCCAGGACAGGGAGCAATCAGCCCCAGCATTTT.